The 32 T cell receptor beta chains in this list originate from one sample, sequenced in a study of T-cell memory formation after mild COVID-19. TCRdb re-analysed the 5' RACE reads in MiXCR, keeping a single row per CDR3 protein. The sample lists around 180,000 distinct CDR3 sequences; roughly 16% were seen once. Material: PBMCs or a T cell subset sorted from them (not recorded which). These receptor sequences come from an adult woman who had mild COVID-19 (a few samples of this study predate the infection). Cell type and time point are not known.

This clonotype occurred a few times. The chain employs TRBV5-6 and TRBJ2-3; 8 bases fit TRBD1. Looked up from germline, CDR1 is SGHDT and CDR2 is YYEEEE. The CDR3 runs 15 residues. V lost 2 bases and J lost 4; bases outside the gene matches: 6. The chain's CDR3 is CASSLVDRDSDTQYF. CDR3 DNA: TGTGCCAGCAGCTTAGTGGACAGGGACTCAGATACGCAGTATTTT.

This clonotype occurred a few times. The DNA for the CDR3 is TGTGCCACCAGCAGAGATCTTTTTATGGACCCAACTAATGAAAAACTGTTTTTT. Translation: CATSRDLFMDPTNEKLFF. This chain uses TRBV15 with TRBJ1-4; D is unresolved. V was clipped by 0 bases and J by 0 bases, with 14 bases between them. The CDR3 contains 18 residues. Germline V CDR1 and CDR2: LNHNV, YYDKDF (reference sequence).

The CDR3 DNA is TGCAGTGCCCAAAAGGCGAAGGAGACCCAGTACTTC. It translates to CSAQKAKETQYF. The rearrangement uses TRBV20-1 and TRBJ2-5; D gene ambiguous. The CDR3 runs 12 residues. Trimming cost V 6 bases and J 5 bases, with 13 bases left between them. Germline loops: CDR1 DFQATT, CDR2 SNEGSKA (reference sequence).

The chain joins TRBV12-3 or TRBV12-4 to TRBJ1-1; 8 nucleotides line up with TRBD1. Trimming cost V 5 bases and J 3 bases; bases outside gene matches: 8. This CDR3 contains 15 residues. CDR3 sequence: CASSQRGTGYTEAFF. In DNA form, the CDR3 reads TGTGCCAGCAGTCAAAGAGGGACAGGCTACACTGAAGCTTTCTTT.

The gene calls are TRBV24-1 and TRBJ1-5; D call uncertain. V was shortened by 6 bases and J by 2 bases, with 1 base between the two germline ends. CDR1 is KGHDR and CDR2 is SFDVKD in the germline V gene. The CDR3 consists of 11 residues. DNA for the CDR3: TGTGCCACCAGTCGCAATCAGCCCCAGCATTTT. Its translation is CATSRNQPQHF.

The chain couples TRBV2 to TRBJ2-7, with D unclear. The CDR3 covers 10 residues. The V and J ends lost 8 bases and 3 bases respectively, with 5 bases between them. Germline loops: CDR1 SNHLY, CDR2 FYNNEI. The CDR3 loop is CASGIYEQYF. CDR3 nucleotide sequence: TGTGCCAGCGGGATCTACGAGCAGTACTTC.

The chain joins TRBV20-1 to TRBJ2-2; D ambiguous. V shed 3 bases and J shed 7 bases, with 9 bases lying between them. CDR3 length equals 12 residues. Germline CDR1 and CDR2: DFQATT and SNEGSKA (reference sequence). The CDR3 DNA sequence: TGCAGTGCTAGGCCAGGATACGGGGAGCTGTTTTTT. This codes for CSARPGYGELFF.

This clonotype was seen only a few times. The chain is built from TRBV24-1 and TRBJ2-1; D is possibly TRBD1 (6 bases). Germline V CDR1 and CDR2: KGHDR, SFDVKD. The CDR3 has 16 residues. With 3 bases removed from V and 0 bases from J, the gap between germline ends came to 11 bases. Written as DNA, the CDR3 is TGTGCCACCAGTGATAACAGGGAGAGCTCCTACAATGAGCAGTTCTTC. Protein sequence: CATSDNRESSYNEQFF.

The rearrangement joins TRBV7-3 to TRBJ1-1; D ambiguous. CDR3 length equals 13 residues. Germline CDR1 reads SGHTA; CDR2 reads FQGTGA. Trimming left V 6 bases short and J 0 bases short, with 8 bases between. In DNA form, the CDR3 reads TGTGCCAGCAGTTCGGACGTGAACACTGAAGCTTTCTTT. It codes for CASSSDVNTEAFF.

The chain joins TRBV18 to TRBJ2-1, with TRBD2 as a possible D gene (6 bases). Germline V gene sequence: CDR1 KGHSH, CDR2 LQKENI. The CDR3 covers 16 residues. With 0 bases removed from V and 7 bases from J, the gap between germline ends came to 16 bases. The CDR3 sequence is CASSPPTVLAGNEQFF. CDR3 DNA sequence: TGTGCCAGCTCACCACCTACAGTCCTCGCGGGGAATGAGCAGTTCTTC.

This clonotype was picked up a small number of times. The chain combines TRBV7-9 with TRBJ2-1; D possibly uses TRBD1 or TRBD2 (6 bases each). From germline, CDR1 is SEHNR and CDR2 FQNEAQ (reference sequence). V lost 2 bases and J 0 bases, leaving 11 bases between the germline ends. The CDR3 totals 16 residues. The chain's CDR3 is CASSLRGASSYNEQFF. DNA of the CDR3: TGTGCCAGCAGCTTAAGGGGGGCGAGCTCCTACAATGAGCAGTTCTTC.

This clonotype was picked up a small number of times. This chain joins TRBV7-3 and TRBJ2-3, with TRBD2 matching 11 bases. This CDR3 is built from 16 residues. Trimming took 2 bases from V and 4 from J; bases not matched to a gene: 5. Germline loops: CDR1 SGHTA, CDR2 FQGTGA. The CDR3 region has the DNA TGTGCCAGCAGCTTAGAAACTAGCGGGAGACCAGATACGCAGTATTTT. It is translated as CASSLETSGRPDTQYF.

This clonotype was seen more than once but under ten times. The rearrangement joins TRBV6-1 to TRBJ1-2, with TRBD1 matching 10 bases. In germline, CDR1 is MNHNS, CDR2 SASEGT. V lost 4 bases, J lost 3 bases, and 2 bases stayed unmatched. The CDR3 spans 14 residues. The CDR3 region is CASSGGTGDYGYTF. Here the CDR3 DNA reads TGTGCCAGCAGTGGGGGGACAGGGGACTATGGCTACACCTTC.

The chain joins TRBV30 to TRBJ1-2; no reliable D call. Deletions cut 5 bases from V and 7 bases from J, with 14 bases between. The CDR3 runs 12 residues. Germline V CDR1 and CDR2: GTSNPN, SVGIG (reference sequence). CDR3 region: CAWAMMVSGYTF. In DNA form, the CDR3 reads TGTGCCTGGGCTATGATGGTATCTGGCTACACCTTC.

The chain combines TRBV27 with TRBJ2-1; 15 nucleotides line up with TRBD2. CDR1 and CDR2 from the germline V gene are MNHEY and SMNVEV (reference sequence). The J segment lost 3 bases and the V segment lost 2 bases, leaving 5 bases of the junction unmatched. CDR3 size: 18 residues. CDR3: CASSLRGLAGGVYNEQFF. The CDR3 coding sequence is TGTGCCAGCAGTTTAAGGGGACTAGCGGGAGGAGTCTACAATGAGCAGTTCTTC.

This clonotype was counted between two and nine times. The chain has TRBV7-8 and TRBJ2-5; 7 bases map to TRBD1. Germline-derived CDR1 and CDR2 are SGHVS and FQNEAQ. V was clipped by 0 bases and J by 5 bases; unmatched bases: 9. The CDR3 is made up of 16 amino acids. CDR3 nucleotide sequence: TGTGCCAGCAGCTTAGCTCTGACAGGGTACGGGGAGACCCAGTACTTC. It translates to CASSLALTGYGETQYF. The full variable domain, in which reference TRBV7-8 and TRBJ2-5 provide the parts outside the CDR3, is GAGVSQSPRYKVAKRGQDVALRCDPISGHVSLFWYQQALGQGPEFLTYFQNEAQLDKSGLPSDRFFAERPEGSVSTLKIQRTQQEDSAVYLCASSLALTGYGETQYFGPGTRLLVL.

The chain couples TRBV15 to TRBJ2-3; D uncertain. With 0 bases removed from V and 9 bases from J, the gap between germline ends came to 13 bases. Germline lookup yields CDR1 LNHNV and CDR2 YYDKDF (reference sequence). CDR3 length: 14 residues. Here the CDR3 reads CATSRETRTDTQYF. DNA of the CDR3: TGTGCCACCAGCAGAGAGACCCGAACTGACACGCAGTATTTT.

The chain carries TRBV7-9 and TRBJ1-2; TRBD1 matches 11 bases. The CDR3 has 15 residues. J was trimmed by 4 bases and V by 4 bases; bases with no gene match: 5. Germline CDR1 and CDR2: SEHNR and FQNEAQ (reference sequence). CDR3 protein: CASSYGQGASYGYTF. The CDR3 DNA reads TGTGCCAGCAGCTACGGACAGGGGGCCAGCTATGGCTACACCTTC.

This clonotype appeared a few times. The chain carries TRBV12-2 and TRBJ2-5; the listed D gene, TRBD2, was not tested against the DNA. TRBV12-2 is a listed pseudogene. The CDR3 loop spans 15 amino acids. The CDR3 reads CASRLAPGGQETQYF. CDR3 DNA sequence: TGTGCAAGTCGCTTAGCGCCGGGAGGGCAAGAGACCCAGTACTTC.

In this sample, this clonotype turned up many times. This rearrangement joins TRBV20-1 to TRBJ2-7, with a tentative D call TRBD2 (6 bases). The CDR3 extends over 12 amino acids. V was trimmed by 0 bases and J by 3 bases, leaving 6 bases between them. CDR1 and CDR2 (germline): DFQATT, SNEGSKA (reference sequence). The CDR3 DNA sequence: TGCAGTGCTAGAGAGGGGGGCTACGAGCAGTACTTC. Translation gives CSAREGGYEQYF.

The genes are TRBV6-2 or TRBV6-3 and TRBJ1-1; 7 nucleotides line up with TRBD1. The germline gives CDR1 MNHEY, CDR2 SVGEGT. Trimming cost V 0 bases and J 6 bases; bases outside gene matches: 10. The CDR3 is made up of 16 amino acids. The chain's CDR3 is CASSYSLGQVSPEAFF. In DNA form, the CDR3 reads TGTGCCAGCAGTTACTCCCTCGGACAGGTGAGCCCTGAAGCTTTCTTT.

This sequence joins TRBV7-6 and TRBJ1-5; D possibly corresponds to TRBD1 (6 bases). The CDR3 is made up of 14 amino acids. Germline CDR1 SGHVS, CDR2 FNYEAQ. V gave up 5 bases and J gave up 7 bases, with 15 bases separating them. CDR3 nucleotides: TGTGCCAGCAGCCAGTTAGGGGGGCGGCAGCCCCAGCATTTT. Its translation: CASSQLGGRQPQHF.

The chain links TRBV6-2 or TRBV6-3 to TRBJ2-1; 8 bases match TRBD2. V lost 2 bases and J lost 7; bases outside the gene matches: 7. This CDR3 has 15 amino acids. CDR1 MNHEY and CDR2 SVGEGT come from the germline V gene. The CDR3 loop is CASSYVYGRGNEQFF. CDR3 nucleotide sequence: TGTGCCAGCAGTTACGTTTACGGGAGGGGAAATGAGCAGTTCTTC.

The rearrangement links TRBV12-3 or TRBV12-4 to TRBJ1-6, with D tentatively TRBD1 (5 bases). The CDR3 sequence is 15 residues long. The ends were cut back, 6 bases at V and 6 bases at J, with 15 bases in the middle. The CDR3 protein is CASSPRGGINSPLHF. The CDR3 coding sequence is TGTGCCAGCAGCCCTCGGGGGGGGATTAATTCACCCCTCCACTTT.

This rearrangement joins TRBV2 to TRBJ1-1, with D maybe TRBD1 (6 bases). Trimming removed 6 bases from V and 5 bases from J, with 13 bases in between. CDR1 is SNHLY, CDR2 FYNNEI, per germline. The length of the CDR3 is 13 residues. CDR3 amino acids: CASRGGARTEAFF. In DNA form, the CDR3 reads TGTGCCAGCAGGGGGGGGGCGAGGACTGAAGCTTTCTTT.

This clonotype appeared many times. For the CDR3, the DNA is TGTGCCAGCAGCTTGATGAGTCCGGGACTAGGGCGAAAAAATGAGCAGTTCTTC. Translated: CASSLMSPGLGRKNEQFF. The V gene is TRBV7-6, the J gene TRBJ2-1; 8 bases agree with TRBD2. The CDR3 covers 18 residues. The germline V gene has CDR1 SGHVS and CDR2 FNYEAQ. V lost 3 bases and J lost 7; bases outside the gene matches: 17.

This clonotype showed up just a few times. The V gene is TRBV6-1, the J gene TRBJ2-3; 12 bases agree with TRBD2. V lost 4 bases to trimming and J lost 3 bases; unmatched junction nucleotides: 8. Per the germline V gene, CDR1 is MNHNS and CDR2 is SASEGT. This CDR3 contains 17 residues. The CDR3 nucleotides are TGTGCCAGCAGTGCCTCTAGCGGGGGGGCATCGACAGATACGCAGTATTTT. This translates into CASSASSGGASTDTQYF.

This clonotype was seen a few times. The rearrangement links TRBV9 to TRBJ2-1; 10 nucleotides agree with TRBD2. Germline loops: CDR1 SGDLS, CDR2 YYNGEE. The CDR3 totals 14 residues. The J segment lost 9 bases and the V segment lost 3 bases, leaving 6 bases of the junction unmatched. The CDR3 coding sequence is TGTGCCAGCAGCGAAACTAGCGGGGCTGTTGAGCAGTTCTTC. Translating it yields CASSETSGAVEQFF. Looking up the rest from reference TRBV9 and TRBJ2-1 gives the full variable domain: DSGVTQTPKHLITATGQRVTLRCSPRSGDLSVYWYQQSLDQGLQFLIQYYNGEERAKGNILERFSAQQFPDLHSELNLSSLELGDSALYFCASSETSGAVEQFFGPGTRLTVL.

This clonotype was seen more than once but under ten times. This sequence joins TRBV20-1 and TRBJ2-1; 9 nucleotides line up with TRBD1. Germline lookup yields CDR1 DFQATT and CDR2 SNEGSKA (reference sequence). This CDR3 has 17 residues. Unmatched junction bases numbered 15, after V lost 1 base and J lost 8 bases. Here the CDR3 reads CSARGGPGQGASHEQFF. The CDR3 region has the DNA TGCAGTGCTAGAGGTGGTCCGGGACAGGGCGCTTCTCATGAGCAGTTCTTC.

The rearrangement joins TRBV3-1 to TRBJ2-1, with 9 positions matching TRBD1. Germline V lookup: CDR1 LGHDT, CDR2 YNNKEL (reference sequence). The CDR3 is 16 amino acids. The V segment lost 4 bases and the J segment 5 bases; nucleotides outside the gene matches: 9. CDR3 protein: CASSPTRTGAHNEQFF. The CDR3 nucleotides are TGTGCCAGCAGCCCTACGAGGACAGGGGCTCACAATGAGCAGTTCTTC.

This sequence joins TRBV6-5 and TRBJ2-3, with 7 bases lining up with TRBD1. Trimming took 4 bases from V and 0 from J; bases not matched to a gene: 7. CDR3 length: 16 amino acids. Germline assignment: CDR1 MNHEY and CDR2 SVGAGI. The CDR3 bases are TGTGCCAGCAGTTCATACGCACAGGGGAGCACAGATACGCAGTATTTT. Protein: CASSSYAQGSTDTQYF.

Written as DNA, the CDR3 is TGTGCCAGCAGCCTGACCGGGCCCGAAGAGACCCAGTACTTC. Protein sequence: CASSLTGPEETQYF. This chain joins TRBV4-2 and TRBJ2-5; D gene unclear. V lost 4 bases to trimming and J lost 3 bases, with 12 bases between them. This CDR3 has 14 amino acids. Germline lookup yields CDR1 LGHNA and CDR2 YNFKEQ.